The rows below give T cell receptor beta chains drawn from one sample of a study of cytotoxic CD8 clonotypes in ibrutinib-treated CLL. Clones were read by immunoSEQ multiplex PCR, and TCRdb kept only the in-frame ones, dropping some. This sample has 52,000 or so clones, with nearly 55% found just once. The specimen was PBMCs, collected at disease progression, from a patient treated with ibrutinib. The source is a human donor with chronic lymphocytic leukemia. CDR3s include the opening cysteine and the closing phenylalanine or tryptophan. Fields, in order: clone size, CDR3 length, J gene, V gene, D gene, CDR3 DNA, CDR3 protein. The D gene is left open where the match is weak. Clone size is given for some rows only: seen once, a few or many times, or a class if the clone is expanded.

-,15,TRBJ1-5,TRBV6-6,TRBD1,TGTGCCAGCAGTTACTCGACGACAGGGGATCAGCCCCAGCATTTT,CASSYSTTGDQPQHF
few,12,TRBJ1-5,TRBV6-1,-,TGTGCCAGCAGTGTGGGTCCGGGGCCCCAGCATTTT,CASSVGPGPQHF
-,12,TRBJ1-6,TRBV30,-,TGTGCCTGGAAGGCAGGAGGTTCACCCCTCCACTTT,CAWKAGGSPLHF
many,12,TRBJ2-5,TRBV30,-,TGTGCCTGGAGTGTAAACCAAGAGACCCAGTACTTC,CAWSVNQETQYF
few,15,TRBJ1-2,TRBV30,-,TGTGCCTGGAGTGTACCGGGGGCCCGTGTCTATGGCTACACCTTC,CAWSVPGARVYGYTF
once,15,TRBJ2-6,TRBV9,-,TGTGCCAGCACCTCTTTGGGGGCTGGGGCCAACGTCCTGACTTTC,CASTSLGAGANVLTF
-,16,TRBJ1-4,TRBV18,TRBD1,TGTGCCAGCTCACCCGGGACAGGGAGGCCTAATGAAAAACTGTTTTTT,CASSPGTGRPNEKLFF
-,15,TRBJ1-3,TRBV30,-,TGTGCCTGGTCCTTTCGGCAGAGCTCTGGAAACACCATATATTTT,CAWSFRQSSGNTIYF
-,12,TRBJ2-7,TRBV6-5,-,TGTGCCAGCAGTTCCTCCTTAAGCGAGCAGTACTTC,CASSSSLSEQYF
-,10,TRBJ1-2,TRBV30,-,TGTGCCTGGTTTGATTTAGCGGCCTACTTC,CAWFDLAAYF
-,15,TRBJ2-3,TRBV29-1,TRBD1,TGCAGCGTTAGGGACAGGCCCGAAAGCACAGATACGCAGTATTTT,CSVRDRPESTDTQYF
-,18,TRBJ1-2,TRBV27,TRBD1,TGTGCCAGCAGTTTAAAAGGACAGGGGGTAGATTCCAACTATGGCTACACCTTC,CASSLKGQGVDSNYGYTF
many,14,TRBJ2-1,TRBV7-7,-,TGTGCCAGCAGCTTAGCGCTTGGGGACAATGAGCAGTTCTTC,CASSLALGDNEQFF
-,16,TRBJ2-7,TRBV4-1,TRBD2,TGCGCCAGCAGCCAAGATTCGCTAGCGGGAGTGTACGAGCAGTACTTC,CASSQDSLAGVYEQYF
-,15,TRBJ2-1,TRBV18,TRBD2,TGTGCCAGCTCACCGACTAGCGGGAGTTACAATGAGCAGTTCTTC,CASSPTSGSYNEQFF
-,15,TRBJ2-7,TRBV5-6,TRBD1,TGTGCCAGCAGCTTGGCCAGGGGGCAAGGCTACGAGCAGTACTTC,CASSLARGQGYEQYF
-,14,TRBJ2-7,TRBV28,-,TGTGCCAGCAGTTTCATCAGGATCCCGTACGAGCAGTACTTC,CASSFIRIPYEQYF
many,11,TRBJ2-2,TRBV29-1,-,TGCAGCGTTGGTTACACCGGGGAGCTGTTTTTT,CSVGYTGELFF
-,17,TRBJ2-1,TRBV27,TRBD2,TGTGCCAGCAGCCCTACCGTGACTAGCGGGAGATTAAATGAGCAGTTCTTC,CASSPTVTSGRLNEQFF
-,13,TRBJ2-1,TRBV10-3,-,TGTGCCATCAGTGAACGCGGGGACAATGAGCAGTTCTTC,CAISERGDNEQFF
-,14,TRBJ2-7,TRBV28,TRBD2,TGTGCCAGCAGTGCGGGACTAGCGGGTACCTTGGCGTACTTC,CASSAGLAGTLAYF
-,15,TRBJ2-7,TRBV27,-,TGTGCCAGCAGTTCACCACAGGGGGGGATCTACGAGCAGTACTTC,CASSSPQGGIYEQYF
-,12,TRBJ2-3,TRBV11-2,-,TGTGCCAGCAGCCCAGGAGGGGGTACGCAGTATTTT,CASSPGGGTQYF
-,15,TRBJ1-1,TRBV10-3,-,TGTGCCATCAGTGATGATCGGCAGACGAACACTGAAGCTTTCTTT,CAISDDRQTNTEAFF
-,16,TRBJ1-4,TRBV7-9,TRBD1,TGTGCCAGCAGCCCCGGGACAGGGAATAGAGCAGAAAAACTGTTTTTT,CASSPGTGNRAEKLFF
few,15,TRBJ2-7,TRBV9,-,TGTGCCAGCAGCGTAGCCCCGGGATTGGCCTACGAGCAGTACTTC,CASSVAPGLAYEQYF
-,16,TRBJ2-3,TRBV5-1,-,TGCGCCAGTACACAAGGGGGGAGGGCCATCACAGATACGCAGTATTTT,CASTQGGRAITDTQYF
few,14,TRBJ1-6,TRBV30,-,TGTGCCTGGAATGTAGGGAATCATAATTCACCCCTCCACTTT,CAWNVGNHNSPLHF
-,13,TRBJ1-2,TRBV19,TRBD1,TGTGCCAGCTGGACAGGGAGGACCTATGGCTACACCTTC,CASWTGRTYGYTF
-,15,TRBJ2-2,TRBV12-5,-,TGTGCTAGTGGGTGGGGGTCAGGGAACACCGGGGAGCTGTTTTTT,CASGWGSGNTGELFF
few,18,TRBJ1-3,TRBV9,-,TGTGCCAGCAGCGTGCTCGCGGCACCTTCGATCTCTGGAAACACCATATATTTT,CASSVLAAPSISGNTIYF
once,15,TRBJ2-7,TRBV6-5,-,TGTGCCAGCAGTCGCCAACAGTGGAGCTCCTACGAGCAGTACTTC,CASSRQQWSSYEQYF
few,16,TRBJ2-1,TRBV19,TRBD2,TGTGCCAGTAGTAGGGGGGAGGGTACCTCCTACAATGAGCAGTTCTTC,CASSRGEGTSYNEQFF
-,14,TRBJ2-7,TRBV6-5,-,TGTGCCAGCAGTATGGGGGGAAGCTCCTACGAGCAGTACTTC,CASSMGGSSYEQYF
-,16,TRBJ1-6,TRBV28,-,TGTGCCAGCAGTTTCCCAGGGGCAAAGGCTAATTCACCCCTCCACTTT,CASSFPGAKANSPLHF
-,17,TRBJ2-7,TRBV28,TRBD2,TGTGCCAGCAGCTATGAAATCAGGACTAGCGGGAGTAGGGAGCAGTACTTC,CASSYEIRTSGSREQYF
-,13,TRBJ2-7,TRBV28,-,TGTGCCAGCAGTTTAAACGGAGGGGGCGAGCAGTACTTC,CASSLNGGGEQYF
-,15,TRBJ1-3,TRBV9,-,TGTGCCAGCAGCGTCTCGGGGTTCACACAGAACACCATATATTTT,CASSVSGFTQNTIYF
-,13,TRBJ2-7,TRBV14,-,TGTGCCAGCAGCCACAGGTTCTACGACGAGCAGTACTTC,CASSHRFYDEQYF
-,17,TRBJ1-3,TRBV19,TRBD1,TGTGCCAGTACCACATTGGGGACAGGGGCCTCTGGAAACACCATATATTTT,CASTTLGTGASGNTIYF
few,11,TRBJ1-1,TRBV28,-,TGTGCCAGCATCCACAGGAGCCAAGCTTTCTTT,CASIHRSQAFF
few,13,TRBJ1-2,TRBV28,-,TGTGCCAGCAGCCTTGACGGAATCTATGGCTACACCTTC,CASSLDGIYGYTF
few,14,TRBJ2-2,TRBV7-9,TRBD2,TGTGCCAGCAGGAGCGGGGCGAACACCGGGGAGCTGTTTTTT,CASRSGANTGELFF
-,14,TRBJ2-3,TRBV27,-,TGTGCCAGCAGTCGGGGGACAGTCACAGATACGCAGTATTTT,CASSRGTVTDTQYF
few,14,TRBJ1-6,TRBV7-9,-,TGTGCCAGCAGCTTAGTGGCAGCCAATTCACCCCTCCACTTT,CASSLVAANSPLHF
once,15,TRBJ1-2,TRBV18,-,TGTGCCAGCTCACCCGGCAGGGTTCAACCCTATGGCTACACCTTC,CASSPGRVQPYGYTF
few,15,TRBJ2-1,TRBV2,-,TGTGCCAGCAGGGCCTCCTCGGCGCGTTACAATGAGCAGTTCTTC,CASRASSARYNEQFF
few,14,TRBJ2-6,TRBV5-5,-,TGTGCCAGCAGTCCCTTGGGCAGCTCCAACGTCCTGACTTTC,CASSPLGSSNVLTF
-,12,TRBJ2-2,TRBV5-3,-,TGTGCCAGCAGCTTCTACACCGGGGAGCTGTTTTTT,CASSFYTGELFF
-,16,TRBJ1-2,TRBV4-3,-,TGCGCCAGCAGCCAAGCACCTCAGGCTCTAAACTATGGCTACACCTTC,CASSQAPQALNYGYTF
-,15,TRBJ1-2,TRBV7-9,TRBD1,TGTGCCAGCAGCCCGACAGGGTCTCTTTTCTATGGCTACACCTTC,CASSPTGSLFYGYTF
-,16,TRBJ1-1,TRBV6-5,-,TGTGCCAGCAGTTACTCAGGGCAGGAGAGGGGCACTGAAGCTTTCTTT,CASSYSGQERGTEAFF
-,16,TRBJ2-5,TRBV4-2,TRBD1,TGTGCCAGCAGCCAAGTGTTAGGACAGGGGCGAGAGACCCAGTACTTC,CASSQVLGQGRETQYF
-,13,TRBJ2-3,TRBV29-1,TRBD1,TGCAGCCACTCCGGACAGGGGGCGGGGGCGCAGTATTTT,CSHSGQGAGAQYF
-,15,TRBJ2-7,TRBV10-2,TRBD1,TGCGCCAGCAGTGGCCCCGGGACAGTGGTCTACGAGCAGTACTTC,CASSGPGTVVYEQYF
few,13,TRBJ1-1,TRBV18,-,TGTGCCAGCTCACCTCTGGACAGCACCGAAGCTTTCTTT,CASSPLDSTEAFF
-,14,TRBJ2-2,TRBV30,-,TGTGCCTGGAGTGTACAGGGTTTTACCGGGGAGCTGTTTTTT,CAWSVQGFTGELFF
medium-sized,14,TRBJ1-1,TRBV19,TRBD1,TGTGCCAGTGGACAGGGGGTATTGAACACTGAAGCTTTCTTT,CASGQGVLNTEAFF
-,14,TRBJ1-2,TRBV9,TRBD1,TGTGCCAGCAGCGTAGGGACAGGGGGCTATGGCTACACCTTC,CASSVGTGGYGYTF